This T cell receptor (beta chain) was identified in a study of T-cell reconstitution after alpha-beta-depleted transplantation in children. Construction of the TCRbeta library involved unique molecular identifiers. Each CDR3 protein gets one entry after TCRdb re-called the PCR reads with MiXCR. The sample has about 110,000 distinct CDR3 sequences, under 13% seen once. With 7 bases clipped from V and 1 base from J, the junction kept 5 bases outside the gene matches. This CDR3 contains 14 residues. Broader study findings: Newly produced T cells mostly accounted for T-cell counts and diversity one year post-transplant. It was surviving recipient T cells and thymic progenitors that gave some patients high TCRbeta diversity at day 60. At around two months after transplant, the alpha-beta T cells were reportedly derived from several hundred expanded clones that came from non-depleted graft cells.

On this clonotype: Its antigen remains unidentified.

This clonotype was sampled from a boy aged 2 to 10 with acute lymphoblastic leukemia, due to receive a stem cell transplant. The chain recombines TRBV12-3 or TRBV12-4 with TRBJ2-3, with 7 bases lining up with TRBD1. The material sequenced was PBMCs, taken before TCRalphabeta/CD19-depleted stem cell transplant. The CDR3 DNA sequence: TGTGCCAGCACCTACAGGGGAGGCACAGATACGCAGTATTTT. It codes for CASTYRGGTDTQYF.